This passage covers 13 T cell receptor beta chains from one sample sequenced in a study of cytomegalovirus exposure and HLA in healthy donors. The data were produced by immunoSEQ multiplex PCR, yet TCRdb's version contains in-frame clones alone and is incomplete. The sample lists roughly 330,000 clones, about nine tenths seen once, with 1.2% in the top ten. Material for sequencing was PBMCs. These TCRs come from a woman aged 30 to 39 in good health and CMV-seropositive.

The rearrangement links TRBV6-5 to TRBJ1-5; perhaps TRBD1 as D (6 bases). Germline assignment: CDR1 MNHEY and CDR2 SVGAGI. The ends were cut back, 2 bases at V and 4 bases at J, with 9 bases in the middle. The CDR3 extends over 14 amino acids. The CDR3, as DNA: TGTGCCAGCAGTTACACGACAGGAAATCAGCCCCAGCATTTT. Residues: CASSYTTGNQPQHF.

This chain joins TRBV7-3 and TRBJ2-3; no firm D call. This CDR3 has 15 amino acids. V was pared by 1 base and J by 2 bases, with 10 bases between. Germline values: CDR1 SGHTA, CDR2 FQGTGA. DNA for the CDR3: TGTGCCAGCAGCTTAATGGTATGTTACACAGATACGCAGTATTTT. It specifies CASSLMVCYTDTQYF.

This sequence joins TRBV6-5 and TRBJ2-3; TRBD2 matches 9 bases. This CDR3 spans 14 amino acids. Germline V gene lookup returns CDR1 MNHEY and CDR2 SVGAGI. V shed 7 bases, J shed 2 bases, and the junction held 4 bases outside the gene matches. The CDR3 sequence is CASKLAGLTDTQYF. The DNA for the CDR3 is TGTGCCAGCAAACTAGCGGGCCTCACAGATACGCAGTATTTT.

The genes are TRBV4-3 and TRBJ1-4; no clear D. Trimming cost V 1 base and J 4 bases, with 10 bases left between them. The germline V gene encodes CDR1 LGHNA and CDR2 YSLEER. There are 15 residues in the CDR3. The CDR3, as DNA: TGCGCCAGCAGCCAAGTCGGAGGCGGTAATGAAAAACTGTTTTTT. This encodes CASSQVGGGNEKLFF.

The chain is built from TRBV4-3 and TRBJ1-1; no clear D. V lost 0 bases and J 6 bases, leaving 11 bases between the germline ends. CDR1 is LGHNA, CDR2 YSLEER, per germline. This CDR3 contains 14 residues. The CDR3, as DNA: TGCGCCAGCAGCCAAGATATAGGGATCTCTGAAGCTTTCTTT. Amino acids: CASSQDIGISEAFF.

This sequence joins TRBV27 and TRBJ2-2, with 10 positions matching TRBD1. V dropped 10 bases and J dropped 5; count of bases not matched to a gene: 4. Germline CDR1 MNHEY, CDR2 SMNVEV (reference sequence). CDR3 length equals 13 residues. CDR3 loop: CATGTGETGELFF. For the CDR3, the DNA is TGTGCCACCGGGACAGGGGAAACCGGGGAGCTGTTTTTT.

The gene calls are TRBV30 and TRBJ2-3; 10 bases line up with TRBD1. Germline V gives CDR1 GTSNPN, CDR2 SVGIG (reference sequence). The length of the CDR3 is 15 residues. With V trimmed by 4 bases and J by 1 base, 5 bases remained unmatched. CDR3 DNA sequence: TGTGCCTGGACCCACGGGACAGGGGGCACAGATACGCAGTATTTT. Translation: CAWTHGTGGTDTQYF. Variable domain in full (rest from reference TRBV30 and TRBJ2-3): SQTIHQWPATLVQPVGSPLSLECTVEGTSNPNLYWYRQAAGRGLQLLFYSVGIGQISSEVPQNLSASRPQDRQFILSSKKLLLSDSGFYLCAWTHGTGGTDTQYFGPGTRLTVL.

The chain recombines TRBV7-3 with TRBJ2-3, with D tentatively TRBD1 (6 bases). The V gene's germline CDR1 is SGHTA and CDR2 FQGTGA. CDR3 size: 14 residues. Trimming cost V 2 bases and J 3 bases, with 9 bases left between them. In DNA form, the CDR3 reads TGTGCCAGCAGCTTAGGGGGCAGGACAGATACGCAGTATTTT. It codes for CASSLGGRTDTQYF.

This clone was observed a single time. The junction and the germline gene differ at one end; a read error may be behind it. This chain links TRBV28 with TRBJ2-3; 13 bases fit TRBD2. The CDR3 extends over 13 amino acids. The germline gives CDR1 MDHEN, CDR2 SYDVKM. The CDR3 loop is CASSSYPGTSGDF. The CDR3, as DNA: TGTGCCAGCAGTTCTTACCCCGGGACTAGCGGGGATTTT.

Here the CDR3 reads CASSLTGGIETQYF. In nucleotides, the CDR3 is TGTGCCAGCAGCTTAACCGGGGGCATTGAGACCCAGTACTTC. The V and J genes are TRBV7-8 and TRBJ2-5; the D gene could be TRBD1 or TRBD2 (6 bases each). The CDR3 totals 14 residues. Trimming removed 2 bases at V and 5 bases at J, with 12 bases between. Looked up from germline, CDR1 is SGHVS and CDR2 is FQNEAQ.

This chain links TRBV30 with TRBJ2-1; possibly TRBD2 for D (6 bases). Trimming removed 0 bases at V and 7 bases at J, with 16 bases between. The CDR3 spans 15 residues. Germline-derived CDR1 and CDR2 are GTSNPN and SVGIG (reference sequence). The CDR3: CAWSVLRGLRNEQFF. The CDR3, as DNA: TGTGCCTGGAGTGTACTGCGGGGATTACGGAATGAGCAGTTCTTC.

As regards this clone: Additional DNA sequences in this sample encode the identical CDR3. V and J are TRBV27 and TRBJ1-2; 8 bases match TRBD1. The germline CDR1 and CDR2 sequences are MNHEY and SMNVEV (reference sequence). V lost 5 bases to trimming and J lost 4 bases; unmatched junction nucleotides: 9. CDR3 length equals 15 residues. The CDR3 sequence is CASSPGTGGSYGYTF. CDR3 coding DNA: TGTGCCAGCAGTCCTGGGACAGGCGGCTCCTATGGCTACACCTTC.

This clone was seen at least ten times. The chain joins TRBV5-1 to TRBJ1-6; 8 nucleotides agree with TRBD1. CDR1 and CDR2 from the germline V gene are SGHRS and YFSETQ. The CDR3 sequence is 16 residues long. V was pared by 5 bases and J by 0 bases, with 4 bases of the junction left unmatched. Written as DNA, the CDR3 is TGCGCCAGCAGAACAGGGGGATACTCCTATAATTCACCCCTCCACTTT. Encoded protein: CASRTGGYSYNSPLHF.